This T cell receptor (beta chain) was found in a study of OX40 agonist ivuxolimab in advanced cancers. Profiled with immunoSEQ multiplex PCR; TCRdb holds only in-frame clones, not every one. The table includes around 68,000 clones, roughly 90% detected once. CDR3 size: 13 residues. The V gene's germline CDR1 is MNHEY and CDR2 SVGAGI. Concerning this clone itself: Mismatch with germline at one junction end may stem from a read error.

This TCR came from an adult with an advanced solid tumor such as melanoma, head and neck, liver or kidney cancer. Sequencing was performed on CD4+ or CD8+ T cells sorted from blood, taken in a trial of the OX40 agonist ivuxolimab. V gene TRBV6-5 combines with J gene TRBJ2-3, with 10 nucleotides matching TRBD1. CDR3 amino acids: CVSRGQGRDTQYF. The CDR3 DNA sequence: TGTGTCAGCAGGGGACAGGGGAGGGATACGCAGTATTTT.